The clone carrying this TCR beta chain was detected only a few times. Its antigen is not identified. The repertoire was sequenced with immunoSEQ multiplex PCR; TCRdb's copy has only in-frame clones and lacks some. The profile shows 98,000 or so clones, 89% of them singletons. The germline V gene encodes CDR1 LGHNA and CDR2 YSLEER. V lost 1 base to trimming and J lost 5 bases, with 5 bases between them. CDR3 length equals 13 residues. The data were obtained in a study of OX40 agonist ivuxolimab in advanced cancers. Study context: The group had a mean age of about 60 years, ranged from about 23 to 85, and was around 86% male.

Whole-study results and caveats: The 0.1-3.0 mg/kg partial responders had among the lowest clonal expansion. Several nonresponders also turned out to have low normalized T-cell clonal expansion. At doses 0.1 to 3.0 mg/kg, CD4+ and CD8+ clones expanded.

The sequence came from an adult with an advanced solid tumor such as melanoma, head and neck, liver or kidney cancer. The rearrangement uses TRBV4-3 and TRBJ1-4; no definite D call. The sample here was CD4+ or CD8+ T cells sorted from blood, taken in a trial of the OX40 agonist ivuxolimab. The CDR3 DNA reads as TGCGCCAGCAGCCAAGCCCCGAATGAAAAACTGTTTTTT. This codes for CASSQAPNEKLFF.